This T cell receptor (beta chain) originates from a study of blood T cell repertoires in COVID-19 (dated by TCRdb to the early 2020s). Background on the whole study: Collaborator samples came from the United States, Italy and Spain and covered acute and convalescent phases of COVID-19. The material from the prospective study consisted of cDNA or gDNA derived from T cells, B-cell-depleted T cells, or PBMCs. Subjects who had been exposed to COVID-19, were actively infected with it, or had recovered from it provided the deeply sampled blood TCRbeta repertoires that made up the dataset. The repertoires were released in a freely available public database intended as a resource for research on the immune response to SARS-CoV-2. The samples were drawn from the first 160 participants of the ongoing ImmuneRACE study and from under 1,500 subjects provided by 6 global collaborators. Nearly every sample came with metadata listing a de-identified subject ID, COVID-19 status, age in years and sex. HLA class I and class II types, where available, came from metadata supplied by the sample provider rather than from assay-based typing. Overall study results and their limits: The quantity of clinical and demographic metadata differed by source and by participant and was supplied without curation.

Trimming costs V 0 bases and J 2 bases, and their ends lie 13 bases apart. From a lookup of the germline V gene (reference sequence), CDR1 and CDR2 are LGHDT and YNNKEL. From cysteine to phenylalanine, the CDR3 is 16 amino acids long. This entry keeps only the CDR3 DNA: 48 bases, framed from base 1. Note on this clone: Its target antigen remains unknown. The sample holds no much larger clone one base away, and base qualities are not on file.

TCRbeta CDR3 regions were amplified from genomic DNA by means of the immunoSEQ Assay, a bias-controlled multiplex PCR. Per the original workflow: The number of nucleated cells in each sample was estimated from the amplification of reference gene primers within the assay. Sequence reads were collapsed and filtered to measure the absolute abundance of every unique TCRbeta CDR3 rearrangement. For each sample, productive Simpson clonality was calculated as the square root of Simpson's diversity index over productive rearrangements. Entries here come from immuneACCESS through TCRdb and include only in-frame sequences with V and J called. Some clones fail to appear in such tables; in the studies checked, an unresolved V gene covers under half of the shortfall, and the cause of the remainder is unknown. Clone size and the V and J calls come from that table; the DNA yielded D and trimming. The sample table shows approximately 250,000 clones, and around 88% are seen once. The biggest ten clones account for 0.95% to 1.5% of the sample.

Enrolling through a virtual design, the prospective study's participants ranged in age from roughly 18 to 89 years and lived across 24 United States geographic areas. To assign participants to cohorts, the prospective study relied on clinical history that participants themselves reported in a screening survey and a study questionnaire. Each participant in the prospective study had whole blood, serum and a nasopharyngeal or oropharyngeal swab collected by mobile phlebotomists. Participants in the prospective study had the option to provide additional blood draws and questionnaires over an approximately 2-month period. Before DNA extraction, prospective study blood samples were shipped either frozen or at room temperature.

The sequence is built from TRBV3-1 (or the pseudogene TRBV3-2) and TRBJ2-5; TRBD2 is a weak D gene call, 5 bases matching. The sequence was collected from a middle-aged woman with acute COVID-19. Material for sequencing was PBMCs or T cells enriched from blood (not recorded which). CDR3 protein: CASSQEEGLCQETQYF. The nucleotide sequence is given as TGTGCCAGCAGCCAAGAAGAGGGATTGTGTCAAGAGACCCAGTACTTC.